The 8 T cell receptor beta chains reported below all come from one sample, sequenced in a study of graft-versus-host responses after intestinal transplantation. The method was immunoSEQ multiplex PCR; TCRdb's version includes in-frame clones alone and lacks a portion of them. The sample holds some 44,000 clones, about 95% seen once. Sequencing used PBMCs, obtained roughly 51 weeks after intestinal transplant. Receptor source: a human patient who received an intestinal transplant, so some T cells may come from the graft donor.

The DNA for the CDR3 is TGCGCCAGCAGCGGAGAGGGGGGAGATACGCAGTATTTT. It is translated as CASSGEGGDTQYF. V gene TRBV5-1 combines with J gene TRBJ2-3; D may correspond to TRBD1 or TRBD2 (6 bases each). The CDR3 has 13 residues. Trimming cost V 4 bases and J 5 bases, with 11 bases left between them. The germline V gene has CDR1 SGHRS and CDR2 YFSETQ.

Notes on this clone: Different DNA sequences within this sample yield the same CDR3. J is TRBJ2-2 and V is TRBV6-6; 12 bases map to TRBD1. V was clipped by 11 bases and J by 6 bases; unmatched bases: 7. The CDR3 has 14 amino acids. Per the germline V gene, CDR1 is MNHNY and CDR2 is SVGAGI (reference sequence). Here the CDR3 reads CAGGGTGGSGELFF. CDR3 in DNA: TGTGCCGGGGGGGGGACAGGGGGCTCCGGGGAGCTGTTTTTT.

The V and J genes are TRBV29-1 and TRBJ1-1; no firm D call. Looked up from germline, CDR1 is SQVTM and CDR2 is ANQGSEA. V lost 4 bases, J lost 3 bases, and 12 bases lay in between. This CDR3 spans 13 amino acids. In DNA form, the CDR3 reads TGCAGCGTTGGGGGAGGGTTATACACTGAAGCTTTCTTT. It yields the protein CSVGGGLYTEAFF. Full variable domain (missing parts from reference TRBV29-1 and TRBJ1-1): SAVISQKPSRDICQRGTSLTIQCQVDSQVTMMFWYRQQPGQSLTLIATANQGSEATYESGFVIDKFPISRPNLTFSTLTVSNMSPEDSSIYLCSVGGGLYTEAFFGQGTRLTVV.

V usage is TRBV6-1 and J usage is TRBJ1-3; D remains ambiguous. Germline V CDR1 and CDR2: MNHNS, SASEGT. Trimming cost V 8 bases and J 0 bases, with 14 bases left between them. CDR3 size: 15 residues. CDR3 coding DNA: TGTGCCAGCCGCTATGCGATTTCCTCTGGAAACACCATATATTTT. This codes for CASRYAISSGNTIYF.

The chain is built from TRBV28 and TRBJ2-2, with 12 bases identical to TRBD2. The CDR3 covers 14 residues. In germline, CDR1 is MDHEN, CDR2 SYDVKM. Losses at the gene ends were 11 bases for V and 6 bases for J; bases not matched to a gene: 7. CDR3 loop: CAGGGLAGPGELFF. The CDR3, as DNA: TGTGCCGGAGGAGGACTAGCGGGACCCGGGGAGCTGTTTTTT.

The J gene is TRBJ2-7, the V gene TRBV5-4; 7 nucleotides agree with TRBD1. Germline V gives CDR1 SGHNT, CDR2 YYREEE (reference sequence). The CDR3 length is 14 residues. With V trimmed by 2 bases and J by 2 bases, 4 bases remained unmatched. The CDR3, as DNA: TGTGCCAGCAGCTTTGGGACAGAGACCTACGAGCAGTACTTC. Translation gives CASSFGTETYEQYF.

The V and J genes are TRBV7-3 and TRBJ2-7; 9 bases are a match to TRBD2. The V gene end was trimmed by 5 bases and the J gene end by 5 bases; junction bases not matched to a gene: 4. The CDR3 contains 13 residues. Germline assignment: CDR1 SGHTA and CDR2 FQGTGA. The CDR3 DNA is TGTGCCAGCAGCCGGACTAGCGAGAACGAGCAGTACTTC. It yields the protein CASSRTSENEQYF.

The gene calls are TRBV5-4 and TRBJ2-2; D remains unclear. From germline, CDR1 is SGHNT and CDR2 YYREEE (reference sequence). This CDR3 comprises 12 residues. V lost 3 bases and J lost 7, with 7 bases in between. CDR3 amino acids: CASSSFLGELFF. CDR3 in DNA: TGTGCCAGCAGCTCCTTTCTCGGGGAGCTGTTTTTT.